These T cell receptor beta chains were read from a single sample in a study of T cell responses to AZD1222 COVID-19 vaccine. This table comes from immunoSEQ multiplex PCR, and its TCRdb copy is limited to in-frame clones, with some not included. The repertoire has roughly 140,000 clones, roughly 88% of them found once; the top ten carry about 3.4%. Source: peripheral blood, taken on day 0 of MenACWY control vaccination. The source of these receptors is an adult in good health. Both conserved end residues are part of each CDR3. The D gene is left open where the match is weak. The size field is filled for only some rows; it gives once, few, many or a size class.

d_call	v_call	clone_size	j_call	cdr3_nt	cdr3_aa
TRBD2	TRBV7-9	.	TRBJ2-1	TGTGCCAGCAGCTCCCGCGGGAGTGGAGGGAATGAGCAGTTCTTC	CASSSRGSGGNEQFF
.	TRBV12-2	.	TRBJ1-5	TGTGCAAGTCGCTTAGCGTTTGGAGATAGCAATCAGCCCCAGCATTTT	CASRLAFGDSNQPQHF
TRBD1	TRBV28	.	TRBJ2-7	TGTGCCAGCAGAACACCGGGCAGGGGGAGTGACGAGCAGTACTTC	CASRTPGRGSDEQYF
.	TRBV11-2	.	TRBJ2-1	TGTGCCAGCAGCTTAGAGGTTCGCCGAAATGAGCAGTTCTTC	CASSLEVRRNEQFF
.	TRBV5-1	.	TRBJ1-1	TGCGCCAGCAGCTTGAGGGCCAGGCAGTCTGAAGCTTTCTTT	CASSLRARQSEAFF
.	TRBV12-3/TRBV12-4	.	TRBJ1-1	TGTGCCAGCAGTACACATAAGGGGACTGAAGCTTTCTTT	CASSTHKGTEAFF
.	TRBV6-2/TRBV6-3	.	TRBJ2-5	TGTGCCAGCAGTTTCAAAGAGACCCAGTACTTC	CASSFKETQYF
TRBD2	TRBV5-4	.	TRBJ2-1	TGTGCCAGCAGCTTGAGCCTAGCGGTCTCCTACAATGAGCAGTTCTTC	CASSLSLAVSYNEQFF
TRBD1	TRBV7-6	.	TRBJ1-1	TGTGCCAGCAGCGTTAAGACAGGGGGCACTGAAGCTTTCTTT	CASSVKTGGTEAFF
.	TRBV6-2/TRBV6-3	.	TRBJ2-3	TGTGCCAGCACCCCTGATGGCACAGATACGCAGTATTTT	CASTPDGTDTQYF
.	TRBV5-1	.	TRBJ2-2	TGCGCCAGCAGCTTGGGCAGTACCGGGGAGCTGTTTTTT	CASSLGSTGELFF
.	TRBV4-3	.	TRBJ1-5	TGCGCCAGCAGCCAAGACGCCAGAGGTTCTCAGCCCCAGCATTTT	CASSQDARGSQPQHF
.	TRBV11-1	.	TRBJ2-7	TGTGCCAGCAGCTTATCTATCGTAGGGTACGAGCAGTACTTC	CASSLSIVGYEQYF
TRBD2	TRBV28	.	TRBJ2-1	TGTGCCAGCAGTTTACTAGCGGGTACCTACAATGAGCAGTTCTTC	CASSLLAGTYNEQFF
.	TRBV6-2/TRBV6-3	.	TRBJ1-1	TGTGCCAGCAGTACGTCTCGGGACCTCTATACGGCTTTCTTT	CASSTSRDLYTAFF
TRBD1	TRBV10-3	.	TRBJ1-1	TGTGCCATCAGTGGAGACAGGGAAGTTTACACTGAAGCTTTCTTT	CAISGDREVYTEAFF
.	TRBV25-1	.	TRBJ2-7	TGTGCCAGCAGTGAACGGGGTGCCGGCGGCGAGCAGTACTTC	CASSERGAGGEQYF
.	TRBV9	.	TRBJ2-2	TGTGCCAGCAGCGCAATGTCCGCGGGCGGGGAGCTGTTTTTT	CASSAMSAGGELFF
.	TRBV5-1	.	TRBJ1-4	TGCGCCAGCAGCGTGGATCTTAATGAAAAACTGTTTTTT	CASSVDLNEKLFF
TRBD1	TRBV2	.	TRBJ1-2	TGTGCCAGCATCGGGACAGGTTATGGCTACACCTTC	CASIGTGYGYTF
TRBD1	TRBV7-2	.	TRBJ1-1	TGTGCCAGCAGCCAAACGAGGGGGCAGGACACTGAAGCTTTCTTT	CASSQTRGQDTEAFF
.	TRBV21-1	.	TRBJ1-4	TGTGCCAGCAGCAAAGGGGCAGGGGAGTATGAAAAACTGTTTTTT	CASSKGAGEYEKLFF
.	TRBV27	.	TRBJ1-2	TGTGCCAGCAGTTTTTCAGGGAACTATGGCTACACCTTC	CASSFSGNYGYTF
TRBD1	TRBV9	.	TRBJ2-2	TGTGCCAGCAGCCCCGATCCCGTAGGGGGCGGAGTAACCGGGGAGCTGTTTTTT	CASSPDPVGGGVTGELFF
.	TRBV4-1	.	TRBJ2-7	TGCGCCAGCAGCATTATCCCCGCAGAGTCCTACGAGCAGTACTTC	CASSIIPAESYEQYF
.	TRBV3-1/TRBV3-2	.	TRBJ1-1	TGTGCCAGCAGGAAATTGAACTCTGAAGCTTTCTTT	CASRKLNSEAFF
.	TRBV5-6	.	TRBJ1-2	TGTGCCAGCAGCTTGGCCGGAACTCAGGATATCTATGGCTACACCTTC	CASSLAGTQDIYGYTF
TRBD2	TRBV29-1	.	TRBJ2-4	TGCAGCTCTCTCAGCGGGAATGCGGGCAAAAACATTCAGTACTTC	CSSLSGNAGKNIQYF
TRBD1	TRBV6-4	.	TRBJ1-2	TGTGCCAGCAGTGACTCCCCGGGACAGGGATGCTATGGCTACACCTTC	CASSDSPGQGCYGYTF
.	TRBV19	.	TRBJ2-3	TGTGCCAGTAGTATACTCCCGGGCGCGGGTGACGATACGCAGTATTTT	CASSILPGAGDDTQYF
.	TRBV7-2	.	TRBJ1-2	TGTGCCAGCAGCTTAATTACAGCGGTCAGCTACACCTTC	CASSLITAVSYTF
.	TRBV5-6	once	TRBJ2-2	TGTGCCAGCAGCACCAAAAGGGGTAGCGAGAACACCGGGGAGCTGTTTTTT	CASSTKRGSENTGELFF
.	TRBV6-5	.	TRBJ2-5	TGTGCCAGCAGTCCGCAAGAGACCCAGTACTTC	CASSPQETQYF
.	TRBV24-1	.	TRBJ1-2	TGTGCCACCAGTGATCCCGGTGAAGGTGTGAATCGCGGCTACACCTTC	CATSDPGEGVNRGYTF
TRBD2	TRBV5-4	.	TRBJ2-6	TGTGCCAGCAGCTGGGCTAGCGGGAGGACGTCTGGGGCCAACGTCCTGACTTTC	CASSWASGRTSGANVLTF
.	TRBV5-6	.	TRBJ1-3	TGTGCCAGCAGCTTCTGGGGAAACACCATATATTTT	CASSFWGNTIYF
TRBD1	TRBV5-1	.	TRBJ2-1	TGCGCCAGCAGGCAGGGACAGGTCAACAATGAGCAGTTCTTC	CASRQGQVNNEQFF
.	TRBV4-1	.	TRBJ2-1	TGCGCCAGCAGCCAAAGAGCAGATAATGAGCAGTTCTTC	CASSQRADNEQFF
.	TRBV10-2	.	TRBJ1-6	TGCGCCACCTTACCCAGTAATAATTCACCCCTCCACTTT	CATLPSNNSPLHF
TRBD1	TRBV5-1	.	TRBJ2-7	TGCGCCAGCAGCTTCCGGGACAGGGAGGACGAGCAGTACTTC	CASSFRDREDEQYF
.	TRBV2	.	TRBJ1-2	TGTGCCAGCAGTGAAGCGCTTCGAGGGGCAGGGGGCTACACCTTC	CASSEALRGAGGYTF
.	TRBV24-1	.	TRBJ2-1	TGTGCCACCAGTGGAAGGCTAAGCTCCTACAATGAGCAGTTCTTC	CATSGRLSSYNEQFF
.	TRBV19	.	TRBJ1-2	TGTGCCAGTAGTATGGACAAAAACTATGGCTACACCTTC	CASSMDKNYGYTF
.	TRBV19	.	TRBJ1-1	TGTGCCAGTAGTCATCCTTCAGGGGCATATACTGAAGCTTTCTTT	CASSHPSGAYTEAFF
TRBD1	TRBV2	.	TRBJ1-5	TGTGCCAGCAGCCCGACAGGGGGCATACAGCCCCAGCATTTT	CASSPTGGIQPQHF
.	TRBV9	.	TRBJ2-5	TGTGCCAGCAGCGCACTGGGTTCTGGGATGGAGACCCAGTACTTC	CASSALGSGMETQYF
.	TRBV5-4	.	TRBJ1-1	TGTGCCAGCAGCAGGGCGGGGGGCGCGTATACTGAAGCTTTCTTT	CASSRAGGAYTEAFF
.	TRBV21-1	.	TRBJ2-7	TGTGCCAGCAGCAAAGGGAAGGACGAGCGGGAGATAAGATACGAGCAGTACTTC	CASSKGKDEREIRYEQYF
TRBD1	TRBV5-6	.	TRBJ1-1	TGTGCCAGCAGCTTGTTGGCAGGGGGTTCGAACACTGAAGCTTTCTTT	CASSLLAGGSNTEAFF
TRBD1	TRBV6-5	.	TRBJ1-2	TGTGCCAGCATCCCGGGACAGGGTTTGAGCTACACCTTC	CASIPGQGLSYTF
TRBD1	TRBV6-5	.	TRBJ1-1	TGTGCCACCCAGGACAGGGCGAACACTGAAGCTTTCTTT	CATQDRANTEAFF
.	TRBV6-5	.	TRBJ1-4	TGTGCCAGCAGTTACTCGGCCGGCGGCGGGGAAAAACTGTTTTTT	CASSYSAGGGEKLFF
TRBD1	TRBV3-1/TRBV3-2	.	TRBJ1-1	TGTGCCAGCAGCTCCCGGACAGGGCTTGTAGGAGCTTTCTTT	CASSSRTGLVGAFF